The 10 T cell receptor beta chains below were found in one sample sequenced in a study of blood T cells in healthy people across ages. With a J-beta primer mix and a sample-barcoded 5' primer, a second PCR ran 7 to 11 cycles. TCRdb passed the 5' RACE reads through MiXCR, listing each CDR3 protein once. This table has 1.5 million to 2 million distinct CDR3 sequences, around half appearing once. Specimen: blood. Source of these receptors: a woman in her forties in good health.

V and J are TRBV6-6 and TRBJ1-5; a possible D gene is TRBD1 (5 bases). The germline V and J ends were trimmed by 7 bases and 4 bases, with 17 bases remaining between them. Germline CDR1 MNHNY, CDR2 SVGAGI (reference sequence). The CDR3 runs to 15 residues. This CDR3 reads CASMGLRGDNQPQHF. The CDR3 coding sequence is TGTGCCAGCATGGGCCTAAGGGGCGATAATCAGCCCCAGCATTTT.

This chain joins TRBV6-5 and TRBJ1-2; D may be TRBD1 (5 bases). This CDR3 contains 14 residues. Germline CDR1 reads MNHEY; CDR2 reads SVGAGI. The V and J ends lost 5 bases and 6 bases respectively, with 16 bases between them. The CDR3 loop is CASSQRSGGNGYTF. CDR3 sequence (DNA): TGTGCCAGCAGTCAGAGATCTGGGGGAAATGGCTACACCTTC.

The gene calls are TRBV4-2 and TRBJ1-2; D not certain. The CDR3 is made up of 13 amino acids. Trimming took 3 bases from V and 4 from J, leaving 9 bases between them. Germline V gene sequence: CDR1 LGHNA, CDR2 YNFKEQ. CDR3 region: CASSHEEGYGYTF. The CDR3, as DNA: TGTGCCAGCAGCCACGAGGAGGGCTATGGCTACACCTTC.

V is TRBV20-1 and J is TRBJ2-1; TRBD1 matches 11 bases. The germline V gene encodes CDR1 DFQATT and CDR2 SNEGSKA (reference sequence). The CDR3 contains 15 residues. With 3 bases clipped from V and 4 bases from J, the junction kept 5 bases outside the gene matches. The CDR3 spells CSARGQGGPYNEQFF. CDR3 nucleotide sequence: TGCAGTGCTAGGGGACAGGGGGGTCCATACAATGAGCAGTTCTTC.

V is TRBV4-3 and J is TRBJ2-5, with 9 nucleotides matching TRBD2. V shed 4 bases and J 4 bases; nucleotides not matched to a gene: 7. CDR3 length: 15 residues. Germline values: CDR1 LGHNA, CDR2 YSLEER. Here the CDR3 reads CASSLTTAGGETQYF. CDR3 nucleotides: TGCGCCAGCAGCCTCACGACAGCGGGGGGAGAGACCCAGTACTTC.

The V gene is TRBV27, the J gene TRBJ2-1, with 9 bases matching TRBD2. This CDR3 is built from 16 residues. The germline gives CDR1 MNHEY, CDR2 SMNVEV (reference sequence). With 2 bases clipped from V and 6 bases from J, the junction kept 8 bases outside the gene matches. The CDR3 DNA is TGTGCCAGCAGTTTACGGGCGGGGGGGATAGGCAATGAGCAGTTCTTC. This gives the protein CASSLRAGGIGNEQFF.

The chain employs TRBV29-1 and TRBJ2-6, with D tentatively TRBD1 or TRBD2 (5 bases each). This CDR3 has 14 amino acids. The germline V and J ends were trimmed by 3 bases and 12 bases, with 18 bases remaining between them. Germline CDR1 and CDR2: SQVTM and ANQGSEA. The chain's CDR3 is CSVDLEGVRGVLTF. As DNA, the CDR3 is TGCAGCGTTGATCTGGAAGGGGTGAGGGGCGTCCTGACTTTC. Full variable domain (rest looked up from reference TRBV29-1 and TRBJ2-6): SAVISQKPSRDICQRGTSLTIQCQVDSQVTMMFWYRQQPGQSLTLIATANQGSEATYESGFVIDKFPISRPNLTFSTLTVSNMSPEDSSIYLCSVDLEGVRGVLTFGAGSRLTVL.

The CDR3 DNA reads TGCAGTGCTGGGAGGGTGGGGGCAGCAATCAATCAGCCCCAGCATTTT. Translation: CSAGRVGAAINQPQHF. V gene TRBV20-1 combines with J gene TRBJ1-5, with D maybe TRBD1 (6 bases). V was cut by 5 bases and J by 3 bases, with 20 bases left in between. The CDR3 is 16 residues long. Germline CDR1 is DFQATT and CDR2 is SNEGSKA (reference sequence).

In this sample, this clonotype turned up a few times. The chain recombines TRBV4-1 with TRBJ1-5; a possible D gene is TRBD1 (5 bases). Trimming removed 0 bases at V and 9 bases at J, with 9 bases between. The CDR3 covers 13 residues. Germline-derived CDR1 and CDR2 are MGHRA and YSYEKL. This chain's CDR3 is CASSQDRGMPQHF. The CDR3 DNA reads as TGCGCCAGCAGCCAAGATCGGGGGATGCCCCAGCATTTT.

The genes are TRBV29-1 and TRBJ2-7; D not resolved. V gave up 5 bases and J gave up 0 bases, with 8 bases separating them. The germline V gene has CDR1 SQVTM and CDR2 ANQGSEA. The length of the CDR3 is 12 residues. Here the CDR3 DNA reads TGCAGCGTTCAGACCCTCTCCTACGAGCAGTACTTC. It encodes CSVQTLSYEQYF.